This is a list of T cell receptor beta chains from one sample in a study of cytomegalovirus exposure and HLA in healthy donors. The repertoire was sequenced with immunoSEQ multiplex PCR; TCRdb's copy has only in-frame clones and lacks some. The sample shows more than 85,000 clones, approximately 80% of them seen only once. The source material was PBMCs. The receptors shown here come from a male donor in good health and CMV-seropositive. Both conserved end residues are part of each CDR3. A D gene is named only where the DNA matches it firmly. Clone size is shown for a subset of rows, as once, few, many or a class of expanded clone.

J,size,V,D,DNA,CDR3
TRBJ1-2,few,TRBV5-6,NA,TGTGCCAGCAGCTTGGGTGGGGGGGATGGCTACACCTTC,CASSLGGGDGYTF
TRBJ2-3,once,TRBV7-2,NA,TGTGCCAGCAGCTTTACTAGATATACGCAGTATTTT,CASSFTRYTQYF
TRBJ1-6,NA,TRBV27,TRBD1,TGTGCCAGCAGCAGGGGACAGCTTATAGGTTCACCCCTCCACTTT,CASSRGQLIGSPLHF
TRBJ2-3,NA,TRBV9,TRBD2,TGTGCCAGCAGCGTAGGCGCGGGGGAGAGCACAGATACGCAGTATTTT,CASSVGAGESTDTQYF
TRBJ1-5,NA,TRBV7-9,TRBD1,TGTGCCAGCAGCTCTTCCGGGACAGACTTTCAGCCCCAGCATTTT,CASSSSGTDFQPQHF
TRBJ2-1,NA,TRBV7-2,TRBD2,TGTGCCAGCAGCTTAGCAGGGCGGGGGGGCCATGAGCAGTTCTTC,CASSLAGRGGHEQFF
TRBJ1-5,NA,TRBV6-5,NA,TGTGCCAGCAGTGCCCGGGAGAATCAGCCCCAGCATTTT,CASSARENQPQHF
TRBJ2-3,NA,TRBV9,TRBD2,TGTGCCAGCAGCGTAGGGACTAGCGGGGGGGTGGATACGCAGTATTTT,CASSVGTSGGVDTQYF
TRBJ2-1,few,TRBV10-2,TRBD1,TGCGCCAGCAGGACAGGGGGCCCTTCAATACTACTGCTCGACAATGAGCAGTTCTTC,CASRTGGPSILLLDNEQFF
TRBJ2-5,NA,TRBV5-6,NA,TGTGCCAGCAGCGGGAGGCAGAGAGAGACCCAGTACTTC,CASSGRQRETQYF
TRBJ1-1,NA,TRBV7-2,TRBD1,TGTGCCAGCAGCTTGCAGGGGGCCGGGAACACTGAAGCTTTCTTT,CASSLQGAGNTEAFF
TRBJ1-4,NA,TRBV6-5,NA,TGTGCCAGCAGTAGACGAACCGGGGGAGAAAAACTGTTTTTT,CASSRRTGGEKLFF
TRBJ1-2,NA,TRBV9,TRBD1,TGTGCCAGCAGCGTAGGAGGGACAGCCTTTTCCTATGGCTACACCTTC,CASSVGGTAFSYGYTF
TRBJ1-3,few,TRBV30,NA,TGTGCCTGGATTATCGGCTCTGGAAACACCATATATTTT,CAWIIGSGNTIYF
TRBJ1-1,few,TRBV18,TRBD1,TGTGCCAGCTCACTAGGACAGGGGGGGAACACTGAAGCTTTCTTT,CASSLGQGGNTEAFF
TRBJ2-3,NA,TRBV5-1,NA,TGCGCCAGCAGCTCTGGCAGGGGAGATACGCAGTATTTT,CASSSGRGDTQYF
TRBJ2-3,NA,TRBV11-1,TRBD1,TGTGCCAGCAGCCCACAGGGGACCACCACAGATACGCAGTATTTT,CASSPQGTTTDTQYF
TRBJ2-1,NA,TRBV21-1,NA,TGTGCCAGCAGCAGGGGACAGGGGGGTCACAATGAGCAGTTCTTC,CASSRGQGGHNEQFF
TRBJ1-2,once,TRBV18,TRBD1,TGTGCCAGCTCACCCGGGACAGCCGCGGGGGGCTACACCTTC,CASSPGTAAGGYTF
TRBJ1-2,NA,TRBV6-4,NA,TGTGCCAGCAGATTAGACGAATGGAGCTATGGCTACACCTTC,CASRLDEWSYGYTF
TRBJ1-4,NA,TRBV30,NA,TGTGCCTGGAGTGTCCCCGTCTCGGGGTGGTATGAAAAACTGTTTTTT,CAWSVPVSGWYEKLFF
TRBJ2-6,NA,TRBV4-2,TRBD1,TGTGCCAGCAGCCAAGAGCCCCTGGGGACAGGGAGCTCTGGGGCCAACGTCCTGACTTTC,CASSQEPLGTGSSGANVLTF
TRBJ2-1,NA,TRBV9,NA,TGTGCCAGCAGGGGGAGCTCCTACAATGAGCAGTTCTTC,CASRGSSYNEQFF
TRBJ2-1,NA,TRBV2,TRBD2,TGTGCCAGCAGCTCTATCCCCGGGACTAGCGGGAGGGATGAGCAGTTCTTC,CASSSIPGTSGRDEQFF
TRBJ1-5,NA,TRBV30,NA,TGTGCCTGGCAGACAGGACGCAATCAGCCCCAGCATTTT,CAWQTGRNQPQHF
TRBJ2-1,NA,TRBV9,TRBD1,TGTGCCAGCAGCCCCGGACAGGGGGACAATGAGCAGTTCTTC,CASSPGQGDNEQFF
TRBJ1-1,NA,TRBV27,NA,TGTGCCAGCAGTTTATCAAAGACAGGGAACACTGAAGCTTTCTTT,CASSLSKTGNTEAFF
TRBJ2-3,NA,TRBV5-1,TRBD1,TGCGCCAGCAGCTTTAGGGACAGGGAGGCAGATACGCAGTATTTT,CASSFRDREADTQYF
TRBJ1-2,once,TRBV30,NA,TGTGCCTGGAGTCCGACTCCTGGAAGCTACACCTTC,CAWSPTPGSYTF
TRBJ1-1,NA,TRBV27,NA,TGTGCCAGCAGTTTTTTCGGGATGAACACTGAAGCTTTCTTT,CASSFFGMNTEAFF
TRBJ1-6,NA,TRBV6-5,NA,TGTGCCAGCAGTTACTACAGGGAAGTACGGTCACCCCTCCACTTT,CASSYYREVRSPLHF
TRBJ1-4,once,TRBV5-1,TRBD1,TGCGCCAGCAGCCTCGGACAGGGGAATGAAAAACTGTTTTTT,CASSLGQGNEKLFF
TRBJ1-2,NA,TRBV6-5,TRBD1,TGTGCCAGCAGGCGACGGACAGGGGACTATGGCTACACCTTC,CASRRRTGDYGYTF
TRBJ1-5,NA,TRBV6-1,NA,TGTGCCAGCAGCGTAAATAGCAATCAGCCCCAGCATTTT,CASSVNSNQPQHF
TRBJ1-4,NA,TRBV19,TRBD1,TGTGCCAGTACCTCGGCGGACAGGGAAAAACTGTTTTTT,CASTSADREKLFF